The 10 T cell receptor beta chains in this list originate from one sample, sequenced in a study of metastatic and nonmetastatic thyroid tumors. Among the patients, none had received any treatment before thyroid surgery. TCRdb recomputed clones from the PCR reads via MiXCR. The sample includes roughly 30,000 clones, about 20% of them seen just once. Input material: blood. The source is a female donor with papillary thyroid cancer or a benign thyroid nodule (not recorded which). Some clones in this sample may be carry-over from other donors' samples.

This clone appeared a few times. A much larger clone lies a single base off, so this may be a read error. The genes are TRBV9 and TRBJ2-5; the match to TRBD1 covers 8 bases. V trimming: 3 bases; J trimming: 0 bases; junction bases outside the gene matches: 4. This CDR3 spans 15 amino acids. Germline V gene sequence: CDR1 SGDLS, CDR2 YYNGEE. The CDR3 loop is CASSGPGQDQETQYF. CDR3 DNA sequence: TGTGCCAGCAGCGGACCGGGACAGGACCAAGAGACCCAGTACTTC.

This clone was counted ten times or more. This chain connects TRBV5-1 to TRBJ2-7, with unresolved D. Trimming pared 1 base from V and 0 bases from J, leaving 17 bases between. Germline-derived CDR1 and CDR2 are SGHRS and YFSETQ. CDR3 length: 17 amino acids. This CDR3 is CASSLSPTAYSSYEQYF. The CDR3 region has the DNA TGCGCCAGCAGCTTGTCGCCTACAGCTTACTCCTCCTACGAGCAGTACTTC.

This clone was found many times. The gene calls are TRBV18 and TRBJ2-2; 9 bases fit TRBD2. The length of the CDR3 is 14 residues. J was trimmed by 4 bases and V by 8 bases; bases with no gene match: 5. Per the germline V gene, CDR1 is KGHSH and CDR2 is LQKENI. The CDR3 here is CASRAGGSTGELFF. As DNA, the CDR3 is TGTGCCAGCCGAGCGGGAGGTTCCACCGGGGAGCTGTTTTTT.

The chain employs TRBV28 and TRBJ2-7; 9 bases are a match to TRBD1. J was trimmed by 2 bases and V by 6 bases; bases with no gene match: 11. The CDR3 loop spans 16 amino acids. Germline V CDR1 and CDR2: MDHEN, SYDVKM. This CDR3 reads CASSHPGTGRTYEQYF. CDR3 coding DNA: TGTGCCAGCAGCCATCCAGGGACAGGGAGGACCTACGAGCAGTACTTC.

Only a few counts were recorded for this clone. The chain recombines TRBV27 with TRBJ2-7, with D tentatively TRBD1 (6 bases). Trimming pared 2 bases from V and 4 bases from J, leaving 12 bases between. The CDR3 spans 14 residues. The germline gives CDR1 MNHEY, CDR2 SMNVEV (reference sequence). CDR3 region: CASSLGTTVYEQYF. CDR3 nucleotides: TGTGCCAGCAGTTTAGGGACAACCGTGTACGAGCAGTACTTC.

In this sample, this clone is medium-sized (0.01 to 0.1%). The chain uses TRBV6-4 and TRBJ2-2, with D possibly TRBD2 on 6 matching bases. Trimming took 3 bases from V and 3 from J, leaving 8 bases between them. Germline V CDR1 and CDR2: MRHNA, SNTAGT. CDR3 length: 14 residues. CDR3 nucleotide sequence: TGTGCCAGCAGTGAAATAGCGGACACCGGGGAGCTGTTTTTT. This translates into CASSEIADTGELFF.

This clone was seen ten or more times. The V gene is TRBV7-8, the J gene TRBJ2-2; 11 bases fit TRBD2. Losses at the gene ends were 2 bases for V and 1 base for J; bases not matched to a gene: 3. CDR3 length: 17 amino acids. CDR1 is SGHVS, CDR2 FQNEAQ, per germline. This CDR3 is CASSLPTSGGNTGELFF. CDR3 DNA: TGTGCCAGCAGCTTACCAACTAGCGGGGGGAACACCGGGGAGCTGTTTTTT.

The rearrangement uses TRBV20-1 and TRBJ2-1; 9 bases align to TRBD2. The J segment lost 7 bases and the V segment lost 2 bases, leaving 6 bases of the junction unmatched. From germline, CDR1 is DFQATT and CDR2 SNEGSKA (reference sequence). The CDR3 covers 14 residues. This CDR3 reads CSARYVAGANEQFF. CDR3 in DNA: TGCAGTGCTAGATACGTAGCGGGAGCGAATGAGCAGTTCTTC.

Relative to its sample, this clone is medium-sized. V gene TRBV6-1 combines with J gene TRBJ1-1, with D hard to call. From germline, CDR1 is MNHNS and CDR2 SASEGT. V gave up 1 base and J gave up 4 bases, with 16 bases separating them. CDR3 length: 16 residues. CDR3 protein: CASSEEGGSSGTEAFF. The CDR3 DNA sequence: TGTGCCAGCAGTGAAGAAGGAGGGTCCAGCGGCACTGAAGCTTTCTTT.

V and J are TRBV30 and TRBJ1-1, with D hard to call. The germline gives CDR1 GTSNPN, CDR2 SVGIG (reference sequence). This CDR3 has 14 amino acids. V dropped 8 bases and J dropped 0 bases, with 16 bases sitting between them. CDR3 residues: CATDVRHLNTEAFF. In DNA, the CDR3 is TGTGCCACGGATGTGAGGCATTTGAACACTGAAGCTTTCTTT. The variable domain in full, with the rest retrieved from reference TRBV30 and TRBJ1-1, is SQTIHQWPATLVQPVGSPLSLECTVEGTSNPNLYWYRQAAGRGLQLLFYSVGIGQISSEVPQNLSASRPQDRQFILSSKKLLLSDSGFYLCATDVRHLNTEAFFGQGTRLTVV.